This entry concerns a single T cell receptor beta chain. There is no known antigen for this receptor. One base away there is no much larger clone; base qualities are not given. This sample was taken from a study of CD4 T cells in relation to SARS-CoV-2 and coronaviruses (dated by TCRdb to the early 2020s). In the study overall: In the ViraFEST assay, PBMCs were cultured with antigen for 9 to 10 days, after which TCR beta CDR3s were sequenced to identify antigen-specific clonal expansions. The Adaptive Biotechnologies TCR-sequencing kit was used to sequence samples from three pre-COVID donors and the naive versus memory experiments, whereas other data were Illumina-based. A different, Illumina-based TCR-beta assay was used to sequence expansion assays from other donors in the study. A median age of approximately 40 years, with a range of about 21 to 75 years, was recorded for the full convalescent cohort of over ten patients. At the level of individual TCR clonotypes, the study evaluated whether memory CD4+ T cells crossreact between the spike proteins of SARS-CoV-2 and those of common cold coronaviruses. HLA restriction was mapped for shared crossreactive spike epitopes using patient-derived lymphoblastoid cell lines. Of the 12 convalescent patients, 8 were male and 4 were female, and two of the subjects were Hispanic. Study-wide findings and limitations: Because no donor provided both pre-pandemic and post-infection samples, tracing the source of pre-existing responses was limited. Crossreactive clones showed significantly weaker SARS-CoV-2-driven expansion than monoreactive clones, consistent with antigenic imprinting. Sequencing of naive versus memory cells indicated that the assay detects memory recall responses, not primary responses primed during culture. The study was constrained by small numbers of patients and of tested TCRs. Crossreactivity analysis was centred on spike protein, so crossreactivity against other viral proteins was not assessed. Approximately 60% of donors had memory CD4+ clonotypes that crossrecognized SARS-CoV-2 and at least one common cold coronavirus spike.

The CDR3 measures 17 amino acids from cysteine to phenylalanine. Here the CDR3 DNA is all that survives: 51 bases in frame from base 1. V drops 0 bases and J drops 10 bases, leaving 22 bases in between. Per the germline V gene, SGDLS is the CDR1 and YYNGEE is the CDR2. CEF-cultured naive and memory CD4+ T cell DNA received survey-level immunoSEQ TCR-beta sequencing. Per the authors' processing: During preprocessing, nonproductive sequences were discarded, as were any CDR3s that did not begin with C, did not end with F or W, or were shorter than 7 amino acids. The MANAFEST web app was used to call antigen-specific clonotypes on the basis of expansion compared with the reference and with other culture wells. To be counted as positive, a clone had to show significant expansion compared with the reference culture, at an FDR below 0.05, in 2 of 3 replicate wells. To be called positive, a clone also had to show significant expansion compared with every other tandem well and an odds ratio greater than 5. Cultured and uncultured naive and memory CD4+ repertoires were searched for previously identified spike- and CEF-reactive CDR3s. After three terminal residues were trimmed from each end, CDR3 homology was quantified as pairwise Levenshtein distance using the stringdist R package. TCRdb retrieved this table from immuneACCESS and kept in-frame rearrangements only. Not all clones are present; in checked studies, unresolved V genes account for under half, and no reason is known for the remainder. V and J calls and clone size are given by that table; D and trimming were obtained from the DNA. In this sample the table shows about 41,000 clones, nearly 85% of which occur a single time. 1% to 1.5% of the sample lies in the top ten.

Naive and memory CD4+ T cells were separated from cryopreserved PBMCs through CD4 enrichment, which was followed by EasySep naive CD4+ T cell enrichment. For approximately 11 days, 75,000 to 100,000 sorted naive or memory CD4+ T cells were cultured together with CEF peptides and T cell-depleted PBMCs at a 1:1 ratio. Triplicate replicate wells were generally used for each peptide culture condition. Ficoll-Paque PLUS gradient centrifugation was used to isolate PBMCs from leukapheresis product or whole blood. PBMCs were either used fresh in the expansion assay or cryopreserved at -140 degrees C. The QIAamp Micro DNA Kit was used to extract genomic DNA from the CD4+ T cells.

This clonotype originated in an adult with COVID-19. Sample: naive CD4+ T cells from PBMCs, cultured in vitro. Read against the paper, the sample's cell subset or site label means: naive CD4+ T cells isolated by negative enrichment. The sequence joins TRBV9 to TRBJ1-4; TRBD1 might be the D gene, on 5 matching bases. The DNA sequence is given as TGTGCCAGCAGCGTAGGCCCGCAAGGGACCTCCGAAGGAAAACTGTTTTTT. Protein translation: CASSVGPQGTSEGKLFF.